The 18 T cell receptor beta chains given below trace back to one sample, sequenced in a study of T cell responses to AZD1222 COVID-19 vaccine. Measured with immunoSEQ multiplex PCR; TCRdb has only the in-frame clones, and not every one. Of approximately 80,000 clones detected, 90% appear once; the ten largest clones hold more than 2.5%. Sequenced here: peripheral blood, sampled 28 days after the second AZD1222 dose. The origin of the receptors is an adult who received the AZD1222 COVID-19 vaccine.

The gene calls are TRBV29-1 and TRBJ2-5; 7 bases align to TRBD2. This CDR3 has 15 residues. V lost 5 bases to trimming and J lost 0 bases; unmatched junction nucleotides: 9. From germline, CDR1 is SQVTM and CDR2 ANQGSEA. CDR3 nucleotides: TGCAGCGTTATATCTAGCGGTAAGGACCAAGAGACCCAGTACTTC. It specifies CSVISSGKDQETQYF.

V is TRBV2 and J is TRBJ1-4; 9 positions agree with TRBD1. The CDR3 runs to 14 residues. Germline V gene lookup returns CDR1 SNHLY and CDR2 FYNNEI. V lost 6 bases, J lost 7 bases, and 6 bases stayed unmatched. DNA for the CDR3: TGTGCCAGCAGGGCCGGGACAGGGCCTGAAAAACTGTTTTTT. Translation gives CASRAGTGPEKLFF.

V and J are TRBV7-2 and TRBJ1-4; weak D call: TRBD1 (6 bases). From germline, CDR1 is SGHTA and CDR2 FQGNSA. This CDR3 is 14 amino acids long. The ends were cut back, 5 bases at V and 10 bases at J, with 17 bases in the middle. CDR3 in amino acids: CASSHDRDTLKLFF. The CDR3 DNA reads as TGTGCCAGCAGCCATGACCGGGACACCTTAAAACTGTTTTTT.

A word on this clone: This sample includes further DNA sequences coding for the same CDR3. The chain couples TRBV5-1 to TRBJ2-6; D is undetermined. The V and J ends lost 1 base and 2 bases respectively, with 4 bases between them. Germline V CDR1 and CDR2: SGHRS, YFSETQ. The CDR3 is 14 residues long. CDR3 loop: CASSLRAGANVLTF. CDR3 nucleotide sequence: TGCGCCAGCAGCTTGAGGGCTGGGGCCAACGTCCTGACTTTC.

The CDR3 region has the DNA TGTGCCAGCAGCGCCGGGACTAGCATTCGGGAGACCCAGTACTTC. Protein sequence: CASSAGTSIRETQYF. The V gene is TRBV27, the J gene TRBJ2-5, with 9 bases identical to TRBD2. The CDR3 runs to 15 residues. Germline CDR1 and CDR2: MNHEY and SMNVEV (reference sequence). The V and J ends lost 6 bases and 5 bases, in that order; junction bases with no gene match: 10.

This clone showed up just once. The rearrangement joins TRBV6-1 to TRBJ2-1; perhaps D is TRBD1 or TRBD2 (7 bases each). Germline V gives CDR1 MNHNS, CDR2 SASEGT. V dropped 0 bases and J dropped 8 bases, with 14 bases sitting between them. This CDR3 is 15 amino acids long. CDR3 DNA: TGTGCCAGCAGTGAAGCGCGGGCAGGGGGGGATGAGCAGTTCTTC. Encoded protein: CASSEARAGGDEQFF.

The chain joins TRBV5-6 to TRBJ1-6; weak D call: TRBD1 (5 bases). Germline lookup yields CDR1 SGHDT and CDR2 YYEEEE. The CDR3 extends over 13 amino acids. The ends were cut back, 1 base at V and 9 bases at J, with 8 bases in the middle. CDR3 nucleotides: TGTGCCAGCAGCTTGTTGAGGGGTTCACCCCTCCACTTT. It is translated as CASSLLRGSPLHF. Variable domain in full (rest from reference TRBV5-6 and TRBJ1-6): DAGVTQSPTHLIKTRGQQVTLRCSPKSGHDTVSWYQQALGQGPQFIFQYYEEEERQRGNFPDRFSGHQFPNYSSELNVNALLLGDSALYLCASSLLRGSPLHFGNGTRLTVT.

Here the CDR3 reads CASSQDLLGVSTDTQYF. Written as DNA, the CDR3 is TGTGCCAGCAGCCAAGATCTATTGGGGGTTAGCACAGATACGCAGTATTTT. The chain couples TRBV4-2 to TRBJ2-3; D tentatively reads TRBD1 or TRBD2 (5 bases each). V was cut by 0 bases and J by 0 bases, with 13 bases left in between. CDR1 LGHNA and CDR2 YNFKEQ come from the germline V gene. CDR3 length: 17 amino acids.

This clone came up once. The rearrangement links TRBV7-9 to TRBJ2-1, with D maybe TRBD1 (6 bases). This CDR3 comprises 18 residues. V dropped 5 bases and J dropped 4 bases, with 24 bases sitting between them. Germline V gene sequence: CDR1 SEHNR, CDR2 FQNEAQ (reference sequence). CDR3 sequence reads: CASSHIPDRGGTYNEQFF. CDR3 DNA sequence: TGTGCCAGCAGCCACATACCCGACAGAGGGGGAACTTACAATGAGCAGTTCTTC.

The chain employs TRBV30 and TRBJ1-2, with D perhaps TRBD1 (5 bases). Trimming cost V 2 bases and J 8 bases, with 12 bases left between them. The germline V gene encodes CDR1 GTSNPN and CDR2 SVGIG (reference sequence). The CDR3 runs to 12 residues. CDR3 loop: CAWSQTVGGYTF. The CDR3 DNA is TGTGCCTGGAGTCAGACAGTTGGGGGCTACACCTTC.

The V call is TRBV11-2, the J call TRBJ2-5; TRBD1 is a possible D gene (6 bases). This CDR3 contains 13 residues. CDR1 is SGHAT, CDR2 FQNNGV, per germline. V was clipped by 3 bases and J by 7 bases, with 12 bases between them. CDR3 DNA sequence: TGTGCCAGCAGCTTGGGGGCCCGCCGGACCCAGTACTTC. Its translation: CASSLGARRTQYF.

The CDR3 bases are TGTGCCACCAGCAGAGATCAGAAAGAGACCCAGTACTTC. It yields the protein CATSRDQKETQYF. V gene TRBV15 combines with J gene TRBJ2-5, with unresolved D. The V gene's germline CDR1 is LNHNV and CDR2 YYDKDF (reference sequence). The CDR3 has 13 residues. V dropped 0 bases and J dropped 3 bases, with 5 bases sitting between them.

CDR3 residues: CASRLGQSNSPLHF. CDR3 nucleotide sequence: TGTGCCAGCAGATTAGGACAGTCTAATTCACCCCTCCACTTT. This chain links TRBV2 with TRBJ1-6; weak D call: TRBD1 (6 bases). The CDR3 contains 14 residues. CDR1 and CDR2 from the germline V gene are SNHLY and FYNNEI. With 6 bases removed from V and 6 bases from J, the gap between germline ends came to 12 bases.

This clone was picked up one time. The gene calls are TRBV4-1 and TRBJ2-5; D possibly corresponds to TRBD2 (6 bases). The V end was cut by 3 bases, the J end by 3 bases, with 29 bases between. Germline V gene data show CDR1 as MGHRA and CDR2 as YSYEKL. This CDR3 contains 20 residues. As DNA, the CDR3 is TGCGCCAGCAGCCAGCGGGGATCGGGACTCCTGGTGTCGATAGAAGAGACCCAGTACTTC. Translating gives CASSQRGSGLLVSIEETQYF.

V is TRBV7-9 and J is TRBJ1-2; D is perhaps TRBD1 (6 bases). V lost 5 bases, J lost 4 bases, and 11 bases lay in between. Per germline, CDR1 SEHNR and CDR2 FQNEAQ (reference sequence). The CDR3 sequence is 13 residues long. CDR3 residues: CASSAGQSYGYTF. CDR3 nucleotides: TGTGCCAGCAGCGCGGGACAAAGCTATGGCTACACCTTC.

The genes are TRBV2 and TRBJ1-4; D might be TRBD1 (5 bases). CDR1 is SNHLY, CDR2 FYNNEI, per germline. This CDR3 has 16 residues. V shed 2 bases and J shed 4 bases, with 14 bases lying between them. CDR3 residues: CASSESGTGYNEKLFF. DNA of the CDR3: TGTGCCAGCAGTGAATCAGGGACCGGGTATAATGAAAAACTGTTTTTT.

The CDR3 spells CAISESTRSRGRTEAFF. The CDR3 nucleotides read TGTGCCATCAGTGAGTCGACTCGTAGTAGGGGTCGCACTGAAGCTTTCTTT. V and J are TRBV10-3 and TRBJ1-1; tentative D call: TRBD1 (5 bases). The V gene's germline CDR1 is ENHRY and CDR2 SYGVKD. The CDR3 consists of 17 residues. V lost 0 bases and J lost 4, with 18 bases in between.

V gene TRBV24-1 combines with J gene TRBJ1-2; D is unclear. The germline CDR1 and CDR2 sequences are KGHDR and SFDVKD. The CDR3 runs to 13 residues. V was clipped by 1 base and J by 4 bases, with 6 bases between them. The CDR3 spells CATSDFTVYGYTF. In DNA form, the CDR3 reads TGTGCCACCAGTGATTTTACAGTCTATGGCTACACCTTC.